A single sample is the source of the 32 T cell receptor beta chains below, sequenced in a study of cytomegalovirus exposure and HLA in healthy donors. The study ran its PCR with 60 Vbeta and 13 Jbeta primers. The data were produced by immunoSEQ multiplex PCR, yet TCRdb's version contains in-frame clones alone and is incomplete. The data hold roughly 150,000 clones, with roughly 84% observed a single time. Sequenced input: PBMCs. These receptors all stem from a man younger than 40 in good health and CMV-seropositive.

This clone was picked up a small number of times. This chain links TRBV5-1 with TRBJ2-6; 10 bases fit TRBD1. The CDR3 sequence is 18 residues long. After removal of 0 bases from V and 0 bases from J, the junction contained 3 bases not matched to a gene. Germline V gives CDR1 SGHRS, CDR2 YFSETQ. The CDR3 DNA follows: TGCGCCAGCAGCTTGGTGACAGGGGGCACCTCTGGGGCCAACGTCCTGACTTTC. Residues: CASSLVTGGTSGANVLTF.

The gene calls are TRBV25-1 and TRBJ1-1, with TRBD1 identical over 8 bases. The germline V gene has CDR1 MGHDK and CDR2 SYGVNS. The CDR3 covers 13 residues. V lost 9 bases, J lost 4 bases, and 7 bases stayed unmatched. The CDR3 here is CASALTGGTEAFF. The CDR3 nucleotides read TGTGCCAGTGCATTAACAGGGGGCACTGAAGCTTTCTTT.

V gene TRBV19 combines with J gene TRBJ1-5; D possibly corresponds to TRBD1 (6 bases). The CDR3 is 14 residues long. Between the trimmed V and J ends, which lost 7 bases and 5 bases, there was a span of 15 bases. Germline lookup yields CDR1 LNHDA and CDR2 SQIVND (reference sequence). The CDR3 sequence: CASTFGRGDQPQHF. In DNA, the CDR3 is TGTGCCAGTACATTTGGCAGGGGTGATCAGCCCCAGCATTTT.

The rearrangement uses TRBV19 and TRBJ1-5; 8 bases agree with TRBD1. Germline lookup yields CDR1 LNHDA and CDR2 SQIVND (reference sequence). This CDR3 comprises 14 residues. V was pared by 5 bases and J by 6 bases, with 6 bases of the junction left unmatched. CDR3 amino acids: CASSWDRRGQPQHF. The CDR3, as DNA: TGTGCCAGTAGTTGGGACAGGAGGGGTCAGCCCCAGCATTTT.

This clone was found a few times. The CDR3: CASSLGQPGDGYTF. CDR3 coding DNA: TGTGCCAGCAGCTTAGGACAGCCGGGGGATGGCTACACCTTC. The chain employs TRBV7-2 and TRBJ1-2; the D gene is possibly TRBD1 (5 bases). The V gene lost 1 base and the J gene lost 6 bases, with 12 bases spanning the gap. The CDR3 consists of 14 residues. Germline CDR1 and CDR2: SGHTA and FQGNSA.

V usage is TRBV7-6 and J usage is TRBJ2-1, with a possible D match to TRBD2 (6 bases). Trimming removed 5 bases from V and 6 bases from J, with 14 bases in between. The CDR3 is 14 residues long. Germline lookup yields CDR1 SGHVS and CDR2 FNYEAQ. The CDR3 region is CASSPGTSLNEQFF. DNA for the CDR3: TGTGCCAGCAGCCCCGGGACTTCCCTCAATGAGCAGTTCTTC.

The gene calls are TRBV11-2 and TRBJ1-1; 7 positions match TRBD1. The germline CDR1 and CDR2 sequences are SGHAT and FQNNGV. J lost 0 bases, V lost 5 bases, and 3 bases had no gene match. CDR3 length equals 14 residues. The CDR3 coding sequence is TGTGCCAGCAGCCTGGGACAGCTGAACACTGAAGCTTTCTTT. Translated, it gives CASSLGQLNTEAFF.

The chain joins TRBV6-1 to TRBJ1-5; TRBD1 is a possible D gene (5 bases). CDR3 length: 15 amino acids. Germline V CDR1 and CDR2: MNHNS, SASEGT. V gave up 7 bases and J gave up 3 bases, with 16 bases separating them. The CDR3 protein is CASTRQLVLNQPQHF. CDR3 coding DNA: TGTGCCAGCACCAGACAGCTAGTCCTCAATCAGCCCCAGCATTTT.

This clone was seen a handful of times. The chain uses TRBV5-1 and TRBJ2-3; 7 bases are a match to TRBD2. Germline assignment: CDR1 SGHRS and CDR2 YFSETQ. The CDR3 spans 12 residues. V was clipped by 2 bases and J by 10 bases; unmatched bases: 4. CDR3 loop: CASSFDREAQYF. CDR3 sequence (DNA): TGCGCCAGCAGCTTTGACCGGGAGGCGCAGTATTTT.

This clone was picked up a small number of times. J is TRBJ1-1 and V is TRBV10-3, with TRBD1 identical over 9 bases. The germline CDR1 and CDR2 sequences are ENHRY and SYGVKD. V lost 11 bases, J lost 1 base, and 5 bases stayed unmatched. This CDR3 contains 13 residues. The DNA of the CDR3 is TGTGCCGCCATGACAGGGGGGAACACTGAAGCTTTCTTT. This encodes CAAMTGGNTEAFF.

This clone has more than one count but fewer than ten. V gene TRBV6-5 combines with J gene TRBJ2-5; D perhaps matches TRBD1 (5 bases). CDR3 length: 14 residues. Trimming cost V 2 bases and J 8 bases, with 15 bases left between them. Looked up from germline, CDR1 is MNHEY and CDR2 is SVGAGI. Here the CDR3 DNA reads TGTGCCAGCAGTTACCAGGGTTTAGAGGATACCCAGTACTTC. Translation: CASSYQGLEDTQYF.

This clone was recorded only once. The V gene is TRBV9, the J gene TRBJ2-5, with 14 bases matching TRBD2. Trimming at V came to 3 bases and at J to 5 bases, leaving 6 bases not matched to a gene. The length of the CDR3 is 16 residues. Germline V gene data show CDR1 as SGDLS and CDR2 as YYNGEE. CDR3 DNA sequence: TGTGCCAGCAGCGCGACTAGCGGGAGGGCCTTGGAGACCCAGTACTTC. Amino acids: CASSATSGRALETQYF.

The CDR3 loop is CASRGRSTDTQYF. CDR3 in DNA: TGTGCCAGCAGGGGGAGGAGCACAGATACGCAGTATTTT. This chain uses TRBV6-1 with TRBJ2-3; maybe TRBD2 (6 bases). The germline CDR1 and CDR2 sequences are MNHNS and SASEGT. The length of the CDR3 is 13 residues. The germline V and J ends were trimmed by 6 bases and 0 bases, with 7 bases remaining between them.

V is TRBV4-3 and J is TRBJ1-2, with 10 positions matching TRBD1. This CDR3 comprises 15 residues. CDR1 is LGHNA and CDR2 is YSLEER in the germline V gene. V dropped 1 base and J dropped 2; count of bases not matched to a gene: 1. The CDR3 DNA reads TGCGCCAGCAGCCAAGTGACAGGGGGCAACTATGGCTACACCTTC. It translates to CASSQVTGGNYGYTF.

The CDR3 sequence: CASSYFGGTGGPGELFF. The CDR3 DNA reads TGCGCCAGCAGTTACTTCGGCGGGACAGGGGGCCCCGGGGAGCTGTTTTTT. J is TRBJ2-2 and V is TRBV23-1; the match to TRBD1 covers 12 bases. TRBV23-1 is an ORF; its function is uncertain. CDR3 size: 17 residues. Unmatched junction bases numbered 10, after V lost 5 bases and J lost 6 bases.

The chain has TRBV5-1 and TRBJ2-7; D is unclear. The CDR3 has 13 amino acids. Trimming took 0 bases from V and 2 from J, leaving 6 bases between them. CDR1 is SGHRS, CDR2 YFSETQ, per germline. The CDR3 sequence is CASSLDFPYEQYF. The CDR3 DNA reads TGCGCCAGCAGCTTGGACTTCCCCTACGAGCAGTACTTC.

The chain uses TRBV10-3 and TRBJ2-2; TRBD2 matches at 10 bases. With V trimmed by 7 bases and J by 8 bases, 10 bases remained unmatched. The CDR3 spans 15 residues. The germline V gene encodes CDR1 ENHRY and CDR2 SYGVKD. The CDR3 DNA follows: TGTGCCATCACCCCCCTAGCGGGAGCTGGGGGGGAGCTGTTTTTT. It codes for CAITPLAGAGGELFF.

In regard to this clone: One end of the junction is discordant with germline, which a read error may explain. This sequence joins TRBV7-9 and TRBJ2-1, with 7 bases aligning to TRBD2. Germline CDR1 SEHNR, CDR2 FQNEAQ (reference sequence). The CDR3 sequence is 14 residues long. DNA of the CDR3: TGTTCCAGCAGCCAAGCGGGGCTCTACAATGAGCAGTTCTTC. Translating gives CSSSQAGLYNEQFF.

The J gene is TRBJ1-4, the V gene TRBV7-9; TRBD1 is a possible D gene (6 bases). Trimming stripped 6 bases from V and 5 bases from J, with 16 bases between. This CDR3 is 15 amino acids long. The germline V gene encodes CDR1 SEHNR and CDR2 FQNEAQ (reference sequence). CDR3 in amino acids: CASSPNRVTNEKLFF. The CDR3 region has the DNA TGTGCCAGCAGTCCCAACAGGGTGACCAATGAAAAACTGTTTTTT.

The chain is built from TRBV9 and TRBJ1-5; 7 nucleotides align to TRBD1. Germline values: CDR1 SGDLS, CDR2 YYNGEE. The CDR3 spans 15 residues. V was clipped by 3 bases and J by 5 bases; unmatched bases: 8. The CDR3: CASSASGTDYQPQHF. The DNA of the CDR3 is TGTGCCAGCAGCGCCTCAGGGACAGATTATCAGCCCCAGCATTTT.

The chain couples TRBV5-1 to TRBJ1-5; D is unclear. This CDR3 has 13 residues. The germline gives CDR1 SGHRS, CDR2 YFSETQ. The V gene lost 0 bases and the J gene lost 5 bases, with 6 bases spanning the gap. The CDR3 DNA follows: TGCGCCAGCAGCTTGGACAGCTATCAGCCCCAGCATTTT. It encodes CASSLDSYQPQHF.

The chain carries TRBV10-3 and TRBJ2-3; the match to TRBD1 covers 8 bases. Germline lookup yields CDR1 ENHRY and CDR2 SYGVKD. With V trimmed by 6 bases and J by 2 bases, 4 bases remained unmatched. The CDR3 sequence is 14 residues long. Here the CDR3 reads CAISPGQDTDTQYF. The DNA for the CDR3 is TGTGCCATCAGCCCGGGACAGGACACAGATACGCAGTATTTT.

The V call is TRBV4-1, the J call TRBJ2-6; possibly TRBD2 for D (5 bases). The CDR3 runs 16 residues. Germline V gene lookup returns CDR1 MGHRA and CDR2 YSYEKL. V was shortened by 1 base and J by 3 bases, with 10 bases between the two germline ends. The CDR3 reads CASSQVYGDGANVLTF. CDR3 bases: TGCGCCAGCAGCCAAGTTTACGGGGATGGGGCCAACGTCCTGACTTTC.

The chain combines TRBV4-3 with TRBJ2-7, with 11 bases aligning to TRBD1. The CDR3 covers 16 residues. With 0 bases clipped from V and 3 bases from J, the junction kept 4 bases outside the gene matches. Germline CDR1 LGHNA, CDR2 YSLEER. CDR3 coding DNA: TGCGCCAGCAGCCAAGATACCGGGACAGGGGGCTACGAGCAGTACTTC. Amino acids: CASSQDTGTGGYEQYF.

CDR3 in amino acids: CASSEAGQGPAKNIQYF. DNA for the CDR3: TGTGCCAGCAGTGAAGCAGGACAGGGGCCAGCCAAAAACATTCAGTACTTC. V gene TRBV25-1 combines with J gene TRBJ2-4; 9 bases match TRBD1. V lost 2 bases, J lost 0 bases, and 5 bases stayed unmatched. CDR3 size: 17 residues. CDR1 and CDR2 from the germline V gene are MGHDK and SYGVNS.

The chain uses TRBV11-3 and TRBJ2-5; 9 bases align to TRBD1. The CDR3 spans 15 residues. CDR1 is SGHNT and CDR2 is YENEEA in the germline V gene. V dropped 5 bases and J dropped 4; count of bases not matched to a gene: 8. This chain's CDR3 is CASSGRTGEVETQYF. The CDR3 DNA follows: TGTGCCAGCAGCGGGAGGACAGGGGAGGTAGAGACCCAGTACTTC.

The chain couples TRBV4-3 to TRBJ1-4; 8 bases align to TRBD1. Germline lookup yields CDR1 LGHNA and CDR2 YSLEER. V lost 6 bases to trimming and J lost 4 bases; unmatched junction nucleotides: 7. There are 15 residues in the CDR3. The CDR3 coding sequence is TGCGCCAGCAGTCCTCAGGGGGCTGTTAATGAAAAACTGTTTTTT. This gives the protein CASSPQGAVNEKLFF.

The CDR3 sequence is CASSPMTGGVVNTEAFF. CDR3 DNA: TGTGCCAGCTCACCAATGACAGGGGGCGTGGTAAACACTGAAGCTTTCTTT. The J gene is TRBJ1-1, the V gene TRBV18; 10 positions agree with TRBD1. This CDR3 contains 17 residues. The V gene end was trimmed by 2 bases and the J gene end by 2 bases; junction bases not matched to a gene: 8. Germline CDR1 reads KGHSH; CDR2 reads LQKENI.

The chain joins TRBV11-3 to TRBJ1-4; TRBD1 might be the D (6 bases). Trimming took 5 bases from V and 4 from J, leaving 17 bases between them. The CDR3 loop spans 16 amino acids. Per germline, CDR1 SGHNT and CDR2 YENEEA. DNA of the CDR3: TGTGCCAGCAGCCGAAATGGACAGAACCTTAATGAAAAACTGTTTTTT. It translates to CASSRNGQNLNEKLFF.

This clone was recorded a few times. The V gene is TRBV2, the J gene TRBJ2-1, with 9 bases that match TRBD2. Germline assignment: CDR1 SNHLY and CDR2 FYNNEI. The V gene end was trimmed by 2 bases and the J gene end by 5 bases; junction bases not matched to a gene: 13. The CDR3 totals 18 residues. The DNA of the CDR3 is TGTGCCAGCAGTGAAACCCCATACGCGGGAGGGTGGAACAATGAGCAGTTCTTC. Translated: CASSETPYAGGWNNEQFF.

A word on this clone: Its ends do not fully match the called genes, so a read error is possible. The chain is built from TRBV6-5 and TRBJ1-1, with D possibly matching TRBD1 (6 bases). The CDR3 covers 12 residues. CDR1 and CDR2 (germline): MNHEY, SVGAGI. As DNA, the CDR3 is TGTGCCAGCAGTTACCACAGGGCTGAGGCTTTCTTT. Its translation: CASSYHRAEAFF.

V usage is TRBV6-5 and J usage is TRBJ2-7, with TRBD1 matching over 8 bases. This CDR3 has 13 residues. The ends lost 5 bases at V and 3 bases at J; junction bases unmatched: 3. The germline gives CDR1 MNHEY, CDR2 SVGAGI. The CDR3 DNA reads as TGTGCCAGCAGTGACGGACAGGGCTACGAGCAGTACGTC. Its translation: CASSDGQGYEQYV.